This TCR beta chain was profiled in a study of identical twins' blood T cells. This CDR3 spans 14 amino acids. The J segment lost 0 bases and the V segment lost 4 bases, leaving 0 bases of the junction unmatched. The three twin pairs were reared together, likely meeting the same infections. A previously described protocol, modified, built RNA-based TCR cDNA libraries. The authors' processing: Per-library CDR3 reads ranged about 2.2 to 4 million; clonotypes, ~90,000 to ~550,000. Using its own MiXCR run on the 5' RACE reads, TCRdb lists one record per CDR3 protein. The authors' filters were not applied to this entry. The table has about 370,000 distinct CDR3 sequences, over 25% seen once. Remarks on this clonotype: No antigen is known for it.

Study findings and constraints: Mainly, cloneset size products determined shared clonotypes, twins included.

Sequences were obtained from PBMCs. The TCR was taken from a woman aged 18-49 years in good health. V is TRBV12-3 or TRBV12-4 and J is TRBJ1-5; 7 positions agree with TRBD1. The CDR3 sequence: CASSWDSSNQPQHF. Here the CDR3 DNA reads TGTGCCAGCAGTTGGGACAGTAGCAATCAGCCCCAGCATTTT.